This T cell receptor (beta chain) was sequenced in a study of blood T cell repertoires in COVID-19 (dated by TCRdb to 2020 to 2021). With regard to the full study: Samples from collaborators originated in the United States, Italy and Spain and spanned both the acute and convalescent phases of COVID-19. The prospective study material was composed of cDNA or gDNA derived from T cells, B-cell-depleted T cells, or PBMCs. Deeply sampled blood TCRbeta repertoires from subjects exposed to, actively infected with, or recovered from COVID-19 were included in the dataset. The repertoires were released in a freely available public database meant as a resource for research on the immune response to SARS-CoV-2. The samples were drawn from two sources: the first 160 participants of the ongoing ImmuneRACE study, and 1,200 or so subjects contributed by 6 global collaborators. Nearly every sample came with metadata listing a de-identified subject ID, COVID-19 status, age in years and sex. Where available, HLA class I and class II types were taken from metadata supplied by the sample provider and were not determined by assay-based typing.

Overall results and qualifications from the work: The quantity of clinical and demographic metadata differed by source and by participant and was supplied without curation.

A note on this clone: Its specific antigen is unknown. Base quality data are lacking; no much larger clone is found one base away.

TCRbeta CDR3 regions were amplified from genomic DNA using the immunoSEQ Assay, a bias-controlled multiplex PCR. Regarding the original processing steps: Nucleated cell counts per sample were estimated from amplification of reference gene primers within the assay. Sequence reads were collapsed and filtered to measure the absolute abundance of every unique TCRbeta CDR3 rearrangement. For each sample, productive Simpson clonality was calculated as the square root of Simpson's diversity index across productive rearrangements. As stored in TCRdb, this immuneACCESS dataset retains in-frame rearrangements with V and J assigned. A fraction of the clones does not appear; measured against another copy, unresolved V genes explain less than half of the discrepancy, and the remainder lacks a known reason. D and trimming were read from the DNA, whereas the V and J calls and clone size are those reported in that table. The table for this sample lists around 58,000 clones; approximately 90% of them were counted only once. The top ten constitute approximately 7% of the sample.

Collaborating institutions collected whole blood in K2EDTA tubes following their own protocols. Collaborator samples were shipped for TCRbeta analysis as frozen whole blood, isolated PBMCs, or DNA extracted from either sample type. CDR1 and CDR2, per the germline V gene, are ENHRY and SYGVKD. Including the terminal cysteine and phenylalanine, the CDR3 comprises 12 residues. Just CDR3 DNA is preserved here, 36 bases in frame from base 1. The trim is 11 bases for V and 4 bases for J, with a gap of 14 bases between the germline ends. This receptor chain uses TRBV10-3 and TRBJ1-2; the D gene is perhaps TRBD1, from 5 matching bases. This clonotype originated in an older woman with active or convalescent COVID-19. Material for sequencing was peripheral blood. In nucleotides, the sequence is TGTGCCGTCGAGACAGCCCTCTATGGCTACACCTTC. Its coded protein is CAVETALYGYTF.